The clone carrying this T cell receptor beta chain was observed a handful of times. Its antigen is unknown. The sample originates from a study of CD8 T cells in ankylosing spondylitis. Regarding the study as a whole: Apparently characteristic of ankylosing spondylitis blood was a TCR beta motif (roughly eight highly homologous variants). There were earlier reports of some motif variants in reactive arthritis synovial fluid and blood. Disease-linked clones, CD8+, were relatively rare in peripheral blood. The authors reported significant enrichment of disease-linked clones in matched ankylosing spondylitis synovial fluid.

This CDR3 is 13 amino acids long. Trimming left V 0 bases short and J 9 bases short, with 10 bases between. Germline CDR1 is SGHDT and CDR2 is YYEEEE. One entry per CDR3 protein results from TCRdb running MiXCR on the 5' RACE reads. The sample consists of 400,000 to 450,000 distinct CDR3 sequences, more than 15% of them appearing once. The sequenced sample was blood, either unsorted or a sorted T cell fraction (not recorded which). The chain has TRBV5-6 and TRBJ2-1; D not certain. This sequence originates from a male donor with ankylosing spondylitis. The CDR3 DNA reads as TGTGCCAGCAGCTTGGAGATAAGGGTTGAGCAGTTCTTC. This sequence encodes CASSLEIRVEQFF.